This T cell receptor (beta chain) comes out of a study of T cells in Graves' hyperthyroidism and ophthalmopathy (dated by TCRdb to the late 2010s). General notes on the study: Peripheral blood was sampled at the time of initial diagnosis, prior to any treatment. To identify TCR V-J signatures that set the groups apart, the researchers used a discovery cohort of more than 95 patients, made up of around 40 with Graves' ophthalmopathy and about 55 with stable Graves' hyperthyroidism. An independent validation cohort of about 20 hyperthyroidism patients and 15 or so patients who later progressed to ophthalmopathy tested prospective prediction of ophthalmopathy. The roughly 90 discovery patients were divided at random into training and test sets in a 7:3 ratio. Thyroid tissue and blood T-cell repertoires from about six Graves' hyperthyroidism patients were also compared in the study. After sampling, hyperthyroidism patients received methimazole starting at 30 mg daily, and ophthalmopathy patients received high-dose intravenous methylprednisolone. TCR Vbeta CDR3 sequencing of roughly 140 peripheral blood samples (43 ophthalmopathy, 75 or so hyperthyroidism and roughly 17 progressor patients) is reported in the paper.

V lost 4 bases and J lost 7 bases; the stretch between them is 17 bases long. From the cysteine up to the phenylalanine, the CDR3 has a length of 14 residues. Of the read, only the CDR3 DNA is kept; its 42 bases are in frame from base 1. The germline V gene encodes CDR1 SQVTM and CDR2 ANQGSEA. TCR beta CDR3 regions were amplified from RNA transcripts. A first-round RT-PCR of the TCR CDR3 used the HTBI primer set with the Qiagen OneStep RT-PCR kit. Libraries were constructed in a second round of multiplex PCR, after which size selection and purification were performed. Sequencing of the libraries was done on an Illumina HiSeq2000 using paired-end 100 bp reads. The authors processed their data as follows. SOAPnuke was used to process the raw data, removing reads that contained adapters or uncalled bases, had a mean Phred below 15, or lacked an exact match to the constant primer or identifier. COPE v1.2.5 was used to merge the high-quality paired reads, and each unique nucleotide sequence was defined as a clonotype. MiTCR v1.1 was used to align clonotypes to the IMGT TRBV, TRBD and TRBJ reference segments. The analysis was restricted to V-J combinations with a frequency above 0.0001, which together covered 99% to 99.2% of the repertoires. A TCS score was defined as the ratio of F50 (clonal expansion) to E x V (chaos), with BLOSUM62-based TCRdist applied between CDR3 peptides within each V-J. Welch's t-statistics and random forest reduced 500 to 550 V-J features to roughly 13, which were used in a naive Bayes classifier (R e1071). The raw public reads went through TCRdb reprocessing: fastp at Q25, MiXCR clone calling, in-frame beta chains kept. A single entry per CDR3 protein holds the most common genes and DNA from its merged rows. The authors' filters were not applied to this entry. The sample profile shows around 200,000 distinct CDR3 sequences; about 18% of them were found once. The ten largest clonotypes hold under 35% of the sample.

Points the paper makes about the study in general: Ophthalmopathy was separated from stable hyperthyroidism by a 13 V-J signature model, with approximately 85% sensitivity and 81% to 83% specificity obtained in cross-validation and 80%/75% obtained in testing. In validation, progression to ophthalmopathy was predicted by the model with 55% to 71% sensitivity and approximately 78% specificity, a median of 6.5 months before onset. Blood samples also contained most of the expanded thyroid clonotypes (frequency above 0.001), which suggests that blood repertoires may reflect thyroid immune responses. Sample size was not statistically predetermined, and blinding of investigators to group allocation was not performed.

Graves' hyperthyroidism was defined as stable when no progression to ophthalmopathy occurred over 18 months of follow-up. Hyperthyroidism patients were newly diagnosed, with disease duration under 2 months, and aged 18 to 65 years. Any patient with an uncontrolled infection, another autoimmune disease, pregnancy or lactation was excluded. Diagnoses were established on the basis of clinical symptoms, serum thyroxine and TRAb, thyroid ultrasound, and orbital computed tomography. PBMCs were separated from around 9.1 ml of fresh peripheral blood using Ficoll-Paque density gradient centrifugation. Total RNA was extracted using Trizol reagent, and RNA quality was assessed on an Agilent 2100 Bioanalyzer. This clonotype was counted ten times or more. The target of this receptor is not known. Per-base quality was not reported, and no clone a single base away is much larger than it.

The chain was built from TRBV29-1 and TRBJ2-1, and possibly TRBD1, on 5 matching bases. Source material: blood. This sequence originates from a woman aged 50 to 60 with Graves' hyperthyroidism. The nucleotide sequence is given as TGCAGCGTTGGGGGCCCTGCGGTTTCTAATGAGCAGTTCTTC. Its translation reads: CSVGGPAVSNEQFF.